The following is a T cell receptor (beta chain) sequence with its context. The antigen remains undetermined. This specimen comes from a study of blood T cells in healthy people across ages. On the study more broadly: The capture of about one barcoded beta molecule per two T cells was achieved by template switching. General study points: Roughly linearly, TCR beta diversity per million T cells fell as age increased.

A second PCR of about 7 to 11 cycles used a sample-barcoded 5' primer and a J-beta primer mix. The authors tagged each cDNA molecule using a template-switch adaptor with 12 random nucleotides. TCRdb passed the 5' RACE reads through MiXCR, listing each CDR3 protein once. Here the sample spans 1,500,000 or so distinct CDR3 sequences, under 55% being singletons. CDR1 is SGHTA, CDR2 FQGNSA, per germline. V was cut by 0 bases and J by 1 base, with 7 bases left in between. The CDR3 runs 15 residues. The sequencing sample was made of blood. The rearrangement links TRBV7-2 to TRBJ1-5; D gene unclear. The sequence was collected from a woman aged 18-29 years in good health. CDR3 region: CASSLAPTSNQPQHF. CDR3 DNA sequence: TGTGCCAGCAGCTTAGCCCCAACGAGCAATCAGCCCCAGCATTTT. Complete variable domain (other parts from reference TRBV7-2 and TRBJ1-5): GAGVSQSPSNKVTEKGKDVELRCDPISGHTALYWYRQSLGQGLEFLIYFQGNSAPDKSGLPSDRFSAERTGGSVSTLTIQRTQQEDSAVYLCASSLAPTSNQPQHFGDGTRLSIL.